One sample yielded the 4 T cell receptor beta chains listed below, sequenced in a study of blood T cell repertoires in COVID-19. The repertoire was sequenced with immunoSEQ multiplex PCR; TCRdb's copy has only in-frame clones and lacks some. The table includes 200,000 to 250,000 clones, approximately 80% detected once. The specimen was PBMCs or T cells enriched from blood (not recorded which). The receptors here all came from a woman aged 35 to 49 with acute COVID-19.

The V call is TRBV29-1, the J call TRBJ2-5, with 12 bases matching TRBD1. The ends lost 6 bases at V and 5 bases at J; junction bases unmatched: 7. This CDR3 comprises 14 residues. The V gene's germline CDR1 is SQVTM and CDR2 ANQGSEA. The CDR3 DNA is TGCAGCGTCGGGGACAGGGGGCGTTGGGAGACCCAGTACTTC. This codes for CSVGDRGRWETQYF.

This clone came up a few times. The J gene is TRBJ2-2, the V gene TRBV5-1; 9 bases are shared with TRBD2. CDR3 length equals 17 residues. Germline V lookup: CDR1 SGHRS, CDR2 YFSETQ. After removal of 0 bases from V and 1 base from J, the junction contained 4 bases not matched to a gene. DNA for the CDR3: TGCGCCAGCAGCTTGGTTCTAGCGGGGATGAACACCGGGGAGCTGTTTTTT. Protein sequence: CASSLVLAGMNTGELFF.

This clone has just a few counts. V gene TRBV11-2 combines with J gene TRBJ1-2; perhaps TRBD1 as D (6 bases). CDR1 SGHAT and CDR2 FQNNGV come from the germline V gene. The CDR3 has 16 amino acids. V lost 5 bases to trimming and J lost 1 base, with 17 bases between them. CDR3 loop: CASSDYGQSLNYGYTF. The CDR3, as DNA: TGTGCCAGCAGCGATTACGGACAGTCCCTTAACTATGGCTACACCTTC.

The chain recombines TRBV11-3 with TRBJ2-2, with D maybe TRBD2 (7 bases). The germline gives CDR1 SGHNT, CDR2 YENEEA. The CDR3 has 17 amino acids. Trimming took off 4 bases at V and 1 base at J, with 16 bases between the two ends. In DNA, the CDR3 is TGTGCCAGCAGCTCGCCGGGCGGGGGCGTGAACACCGGGGAGCTGTTTTTT. Its protein product is CASSSPGGGVNTGELFF.